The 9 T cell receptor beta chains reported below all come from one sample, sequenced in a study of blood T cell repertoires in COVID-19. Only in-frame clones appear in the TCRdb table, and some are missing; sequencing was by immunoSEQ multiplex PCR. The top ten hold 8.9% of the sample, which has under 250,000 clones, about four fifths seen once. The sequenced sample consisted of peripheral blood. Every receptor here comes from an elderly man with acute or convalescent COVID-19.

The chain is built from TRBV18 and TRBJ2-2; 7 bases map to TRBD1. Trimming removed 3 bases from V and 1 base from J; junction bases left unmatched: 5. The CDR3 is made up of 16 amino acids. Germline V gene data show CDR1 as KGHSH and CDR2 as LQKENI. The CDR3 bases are TGTGCCAGCTCACCGGTTCGGACAGGGAACACCGGGGAGCTGTTTTTT. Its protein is CASSPVRTGNTGELFF.

The chain's CDR3 is CASSPGGQADLSAFF. The DNA of the CDR3 is TGTGCCAGCAGCCCCGGCGGACAGGCCGATCTGAGTGCTTTCTTT. The chain carries TRBV5-4 and TRBJ1-1; 7 nucleotides match TRBD1. With V trimmed by 4 bases and J by 11 bases, 17 bases remained unmatched. The V gene's germline CDR1 is SGHNT and CDR2 YYREEE (reference sequence). This CDR3 contains 15 residues.

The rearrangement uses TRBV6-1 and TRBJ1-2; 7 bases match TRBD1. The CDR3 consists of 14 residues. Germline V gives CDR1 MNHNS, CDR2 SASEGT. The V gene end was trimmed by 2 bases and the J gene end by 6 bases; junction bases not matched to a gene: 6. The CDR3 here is CASSESWTGNGYTF. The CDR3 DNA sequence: TGTGCCAGCAGTGAATCTTGGACAGGAAATGGCTACACCTTC.

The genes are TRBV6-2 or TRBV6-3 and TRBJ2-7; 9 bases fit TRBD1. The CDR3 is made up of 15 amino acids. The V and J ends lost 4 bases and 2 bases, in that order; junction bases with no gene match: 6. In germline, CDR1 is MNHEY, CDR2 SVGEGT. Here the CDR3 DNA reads TGTGCCAGCAGTTCCACAGGGGGCGCTACCTACGAGCAGTACTTC. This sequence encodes CASSSTGGATYEQYF.

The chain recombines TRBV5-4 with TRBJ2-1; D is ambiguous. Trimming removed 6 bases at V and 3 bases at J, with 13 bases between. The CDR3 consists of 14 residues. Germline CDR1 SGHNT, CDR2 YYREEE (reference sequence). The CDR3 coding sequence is TGTGCCAGCACCCGTACCCTAAACTACAATGAGCAGTTCTTC. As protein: CASTRTLNYNEQFF.

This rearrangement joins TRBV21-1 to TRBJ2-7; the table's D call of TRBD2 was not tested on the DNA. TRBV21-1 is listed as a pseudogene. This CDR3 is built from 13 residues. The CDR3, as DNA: TGTGCCCCTAGGAGAGGTAAATCCTACGAGCAGTACTTC. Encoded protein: CAPRRGKSYEQYF.

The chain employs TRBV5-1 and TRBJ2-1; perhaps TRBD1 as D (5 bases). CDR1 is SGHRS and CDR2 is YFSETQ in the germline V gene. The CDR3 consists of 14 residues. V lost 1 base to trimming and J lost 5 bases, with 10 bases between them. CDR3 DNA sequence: TGCGCCAGCAGCTTGAGTTTAGGGGACAATGAGCAGTTCTTC. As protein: CASSLSLGDNEQFF.

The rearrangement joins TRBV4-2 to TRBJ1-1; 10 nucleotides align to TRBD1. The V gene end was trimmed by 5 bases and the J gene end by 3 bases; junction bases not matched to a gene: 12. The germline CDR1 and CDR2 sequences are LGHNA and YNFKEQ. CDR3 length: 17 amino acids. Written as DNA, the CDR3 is TGTGCCAGCAGCGACGAAGATACCGGGACAGGGGACACTGAAGCTTTCTTT. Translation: CASSDEDTGTGDTEAFF.

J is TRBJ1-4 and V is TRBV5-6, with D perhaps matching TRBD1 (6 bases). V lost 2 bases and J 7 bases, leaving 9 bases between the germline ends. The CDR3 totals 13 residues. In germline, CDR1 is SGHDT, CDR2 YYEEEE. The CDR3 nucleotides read TGTGCCAGCAGCTTCGGCAGGGGTGAAAAACTGTTTTTT. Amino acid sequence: CASSFGRGEKLFF.